Listed below are T cell receptor beta chains from one sample, sequenced in a study of OX40 agonist ivuxolimab in advanced cancers. Profiling relied on immunoSEQ multiplex PCR, and the TCRdb table lists in-frame clones only, not all of them. Seen here are around 43,000 clones, roughly 86% observed once, and the top ten hold about 13%. The specimen comprised CD4+ or CD8+ T cells sorted from blood, sampled in a trial of the OX40 agonist ivuxolimab. Receptors originate from an adult with an advanced solid tumor such as melanoma, head and neck, liver or kidney cancer. Each CDR3 is given with its conserved first and last residue. Fields, in order: clone size, V gene, J gene, D gene, CDR3 DNA, CDR3 protein. A D gene is named only where the DNA matches it firmly. Part of the rows lack a size; the others show once, few, many or a class for expanded clones.

size: .; V: TRBV6-5; J: TRBJ1-2; D: .; DNA: TGTGCCAGCAGTTACTCGCGGCCTTATGGCTACACCTTC; CDR3: CASSYSRPYGYTF
size: .; V: TRBV7-2; J: TRBJ2-6; D: .; DNA: TGTGCCAGCAGCTTAGTCAGTCGGGGTCTCTCTGGGGCCAACGTCCTGACTTTC; CDR3: CASSLVSRGLSGANVLTF
size: .; V: TRBV7-8; J: TRBJ2-7; D: .; DNA: TGTGCCAGCAGCTTGGTGGGAGAGCAGTACTTC; CDR3: CASSLVGEQYF
size: .; V: TRBV14; J: TRBJ2-7; D: .; DNA: TGTGCCAGCAGTGACTGGTCGCAGATGGGTGAGCAGTACTTC; CDR3: CASSDWSQMGEQYF
size: .; V: TRBV19; J: TRBJ1-2; D: TRBD1; DNA: TGTGCCAGTAGTATCCCGATCGGGACAGGGATTAACTATGGCTACACCTTC; CDR3: CASSIPIGTGINYGYTF
size: .; V: TRBV7-9; J: TRBJ1-4; D: TRBD1; DNA: TGTGCCAGCAGCTTACCCGGGACAGGGGAGGGAGGCGGTGAAAAACTGTTTTTT; CDR3: CASSLPGTGEGGGEKLFF
size: once; V: TRBV29-1; J: TRBJ1-1; D: .; DNA: TGCAGCGTTGAAGATCGGCCGGGGGTGGGTGAAGCTTTCTTT; CDR3: CSVEDRPGVGEAFF
size: .; V: TRBV4-2; J: TRBJ2-7; D: .; DNA: TGTGCCAGCAGCCAAGAATCGGCGGCCACCCTCCCCTACGAGCAGTACTTC; CDR3: CASSQESAATLPYEQYF
size: .; V: TRBV6-1; J: TRBJ1-6; D: .; DNA: TGTGCCAGCAGTGAAGACTTAATGGATAATTCACCCCTCCACTTT; CDR3: CASSEDLMDNSPLHF
size: .; V: TRBV6-5; J: TRBJ1-1; D: .; DNA: TGTGCCAGCGCCCTAAGCAGAAGCAACACTGAAGCTTTCTTT; CDR3: CASALSRSNTEAFF
size: .; V: TRBV7-3; J: TRBJ1-2; D: .; DNA: TGTGCCAGCAGCTCACGCCAAGGGGTCGTGGGTTTTAAGTATGGCTACACCTTC; CDR3: CASSSRQGVVGFKYGYTF
size: .; V: TRBV2; J: TRBJ1-1; D: TRBD1; DNA: TGTGCCAGCAACAACCCCGGGACAGGAGACACTGAAGCTTTCTTT; CDR3: CASNNPGTGDTEAFF
size: .; V: TRBV5-4; J: TRBJ2-7; D: TRBD1; DNA: TGTGCCAGCAGCTACCGGACAGGGTACGTCTACGAGCAGTACTTC; CDR3: CASSYRTGYVYEQYF
size: once; V: TRBV6-5; J: TRBJ2-7; D: .; DNA: TGTGCCAGCAGTTCCACCCCGATGAGCTCCTACGAGCAGTACTTC; CDR3: CASSSTPMSSYEQYF
size: .; V: TRBV21-1; J: TRBJ2-5; D: .; DNA: TGTGCCAGCAGCGACCGGGACAGGAAAGAGACCCAGTACTTC; CDR3: CASSDRDRKETQYF
size: .; V: TRBV15; J: TRBJ2-3; D: .; DNA: TGTGCCACCAGCCCCCGCCCGGAGGTGCCAGATACGCAGTATTTT; CDR3: CATSPRPEVPDTQYF
size: .; V: TRBV5-4; J: TRBJ1-2; D: .; DNA: TGTGCCAGCAGTCCCACGGGACCCAATGGCTACACCTTC; CDR3: CASSPTGPNGYTF
size: .; V: TRBV19; J: TRBJ2-1; D: TRBD1; DNA: TGTGCCAGTAGTATCGACAGGGGACCCTACAATGAGCAGTTCTTC; CDR3: CASSIDRGPYNEQFF
size: .; V: TRBV7-3; J: TRBJ2-3; D: .; DNA: TGTGCCAGCAGGTGGGGGACGGGGCTTAGCACAGATACGCAGTATTTT; CDR3: CASRWGTGLSTDTQYF
size: .; V: TRBV4-1; J: TRBJ2-7; D: .; DNA: TGCGCCAGCAGCCAAGATACCCTCCTTGAGCAGTACTTC; CDR3: CASSQDTLLEQYF
size: .; V: TRBV13; J: TRBJ1-1; D: .; DNA: TGTGCCAGCAGCTCCACAGGGAACACTGAAGCTTTCTTT; CDR3: CASSSTGNTEAFF
size: .; V: TRBV13; J: TRBJ2-5; D: .; DNA: TGTGCCAGCAGGGCCTGGGTGGGGGCCCAAGAGACCCAGTACTTC; CDR3: CASRAWVGAQETQYF
size: .; V: TRBV6-1; J: TRBJ2-3; D: .; DNA: TGTGCCAGCAGTGACCCTCTCGTGGGGGGCCTCACAGATACGCAGTATTTT; CDR3: CASSDPLVGGLTDTQYF
size: once; V: TRBV5-4; J: TRBJ2-2; D: TRBD1; DNA: TGTGCTCAGGGGGCGGAGGGGGAGCTGTTTTTT; CDR3: CAQGAEGELFF
size: .; V: TRBV25-1; J: TRBJ1-2; D: .; DNA: TGTGCCAGCAGTGAAGGGGGTCGAGATGGCTACACCTTC; CDR3: CASSEGGRDGYTF
size: few; V: TRBV7-9; J: TRBJ1-1; D: .; DNA: TGTGCCAGCAGCTGGGCAGGGTTGGGCGCTTTCTTT; CDR3: CASSWAGLGAFF
size: .; V: TRBV28; J: TRBJ2-1; D: .; DNA: TGTGCCAGCAGTGGGGGCAGGGGCCAAAACTCCTACAATGAGCAGTTCTTC; CDR3: CASSGGRGQNSYNEQFF
size: .; V: TRBV7-9; J: TRBJ2-7; D: .; DNA: TGTGCCAGCAGCCCGGGGGTTGAGCAGTACTTC; CDR3: CASSPGVEQYF
size: .; V: TRBV10-1; J: TRBJ2-7; D: .; DNA: TGCGCCAGCAGTGAGGTAGAAGGATCGCCCTACGAGCAGTACTTC; CDR3: CASSEVEGSPYEQYF
size: .; V: TRBV6-5; J: TRBJ2-7; D: TRBD2; DNA: TGTGCCAGCAGCCTATCGATAGCGGGGGAACGCGAGCAGTACTTC; CDR3: CASSLSIAGEREQYF
size: .; V: TRBV6-5; J: TRBJ1-1; D: .; DNA: TGTGCCAGCAAAGACGGGAGCACTGAAGCTTTCTTT; CDR3: CASKDGSTEAFF
size: .; V: TRBV13; J: TRBJ1-4; D: .; DNA: TGTGCCAGCAGCTTCGGGAAGGGGGTTGAAAAACTGTTTTTT; CDR3: CASSFGKGVEKLFF
size: .; V: TRBV4-1; J: TRBJ1-1; D: .; DNA: TGCGCCAGCAGCCAAACTAGGTCCACTGAAGCTTTCTTT; CDR3: CASSQTRSTEAFF
size: .; V: TRBV19; J: TRBJ2-7; D: TRBD1; DNA: TGTGCCAGTAGTCCCTGGGACAGTCCCTACGAGCAGTACTTC; CDR3: CASSPWDSPYEQYF
size: .; V: TRBV6-5; J: TRBJ2-7; D: .; DNA: TGTGCCAGCAGTTACTCAAGGGACTCCTACGAGCAGTACTTC; CDR3: CASSYSRDSYEQYF
size: .; V: TRBV6-5; J: TRBJ2-7; D: .; DNA: TGTGCCAGCAGTTGGGGGGCCGGGGGACTGACCTACGAGCAGTACTTC; CDR3: CASSWGAGGLTYEQYF
size: .; V: TRBV27; J: TRBJ2-7; D: TRBD2; DNA: TGTGCCAGCAGCCAAGATCCGGGACTAGCGGGGACCTACGAGCAGTACTTC; CDR3: CASSQDPGLAGTYEQYF
size: .; V: TRBV5-1; J: TRBJ1-3; D: .; DNA: TGCGCCAGCAGCTTGAGCTTTGGGGGTGGAAACACCATATATTTT; CDR3: CASSLSFGGGNTIYF
size: .; V: TRBV18; J: TRBJ1-1; D: .; DNA: TGTGCCAGCTCACCATCGGACCTGAACACTGAAGCTTTCTTT; CDR3: CASSPSDLNTEAFF
size: once; V: TRBV27; J: TRBJ1-2; D: .; DNA: TGTGCCAGCCACCCCGAGGGACGAACATTTCCCTACACCTTC; CDR3: CASHPEGRTFPYTF
size: .; V: TRBV9; J: TRBJ2-7; D: .; DNA: TGTGCCAGCAGCGTAGATGACTACGAGCAGTACTTC; CDR3: CASSVDDYEQYF
size: .; V: TRBV4-1; J: TRBJ1-4; D: TRBD1; DNA: TGCGCCAGCAGCCAAGAGAGACAGGGCGATGAAAAACTGTTTTTT; CDR3: CASSQERQGDEKLFF
size: few; V: TRBV4-2; J: TRBJ1-1; D: .; DNA: TGTGCCAGCAGCCAAGATCAGGGATCCACTGAAGCTTTCTTT; CDR3: CASSQDQGSTEAFF
size: once; V: TRBV5-6; J: TRBJ2-2; D: .; DNA: TGTGCCAGCAGCTCTTGGGACTCCGTATCCGGGGAGCTGTTTTTT; CDR3: CASSSWDSVSGELFF
size: once; V: TRBV27; J: TRBJ1-1; D: TRBD1; DNA: TGTGCCAGCAGTTTATGGAGAGAGACAGGGGACACTGAAGCTTTCTTT; CDR3: CASSLWRETGDTEAFF
size: .; V: TRBV4-2; J: TRBJ1-1; D: .; DNA: TGTGCCAGCAGCCAAGGACTTCACACTGAAGCTTTCTTT; CDR3: CASSQGLHTEAFF
size: .; V: TRBV5-1; J: TRBJ2-7; D: .; DNA: TGCGCCAGCAGCATACAGGGCGACTACGAGCAGTACTTC; CDR3: CASSIQGDYEQYF
size: .; V: TRBV19; J: TRBJ1-2; D: TRBD1; DNA: TGTGCCAGTACCCCCGGACAGGGGGCCTTTGGCTACACCTTC; CDR3: CASTPGQGAFGYTF
size: .; V: TRBV27; J: TRBJ1-5; D: .; DNA: TGTGCCAGCAGTCGGGGGGAAGATTTAATCGTTTATAGCAATCAGCCCCAGCATTTT; CDR3: CASSRGEDLIVYSNQPQHF
size: .; V: TRBV28; J: TRBJ2-7; D: .; DNA: TGTGCCAGCAGTTTTCTTAGCTACTATGATCAGCAGTACTTC; CDR3: CASSFLSYYDQQYF
size: once; V: TRBV13; J: TRBJ2-2; D: .; DNA: TGTGCCAGCAGCATGAACACCGGGGAGCTGTTTTTT; CDR3: CASSMNTGELFF
size: .; V: TRBV12-5; J: TRBJ1-1; D: .; DNA: TGTGCTAGTGGTGGTGCAGGGTATGGAGGCACTGAAGCTTTCTTT; CDR3: CASGGAGYGGTEAFF
size: few; V: TRBV18; J: TRBJ1-1; D: .; DNA: TGTGCCAGCTCACCTGGGGAGGACACTGAAGCTTTCTTT; CDR3: CASSPGEDTEAFF
size: once; V: TRBV19; J: TRBJ2-7; D: .; DNA: TGTGCCAGTAGTTCGTTGGGGATTTCCTACGAGCAGTACTTC; CDR3: CASSSLGISYEQYF